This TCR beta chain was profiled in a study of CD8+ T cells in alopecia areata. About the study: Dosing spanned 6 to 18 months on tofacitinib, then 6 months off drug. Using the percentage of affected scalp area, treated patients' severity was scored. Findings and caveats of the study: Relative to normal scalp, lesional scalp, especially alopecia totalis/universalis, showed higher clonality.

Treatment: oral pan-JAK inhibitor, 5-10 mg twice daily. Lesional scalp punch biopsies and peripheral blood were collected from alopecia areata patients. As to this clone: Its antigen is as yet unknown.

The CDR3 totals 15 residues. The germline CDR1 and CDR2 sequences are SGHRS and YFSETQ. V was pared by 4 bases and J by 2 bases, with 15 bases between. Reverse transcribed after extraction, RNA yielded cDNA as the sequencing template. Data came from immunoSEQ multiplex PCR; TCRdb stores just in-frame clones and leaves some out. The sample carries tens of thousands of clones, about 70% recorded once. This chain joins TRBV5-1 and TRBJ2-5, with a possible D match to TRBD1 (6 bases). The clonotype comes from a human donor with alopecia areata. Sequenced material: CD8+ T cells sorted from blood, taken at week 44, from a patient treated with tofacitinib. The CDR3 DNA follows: TGCGCCAGCAGCCATACTTACAGGGCTCAAGAGACCCAGTACTTC. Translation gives CASSHTYRAQETQYF. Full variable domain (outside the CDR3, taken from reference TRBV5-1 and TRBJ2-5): KAGVTQTPRYLIKTRGQQVTLSCSPISGHRSVSWYQQTPGQGLQFLFEYFSETQRNKGNFPGRFSGRQFSNSRSEMNVSTLELGDSALYLCASSHTYRAQETQYFGPGTRLLVL.